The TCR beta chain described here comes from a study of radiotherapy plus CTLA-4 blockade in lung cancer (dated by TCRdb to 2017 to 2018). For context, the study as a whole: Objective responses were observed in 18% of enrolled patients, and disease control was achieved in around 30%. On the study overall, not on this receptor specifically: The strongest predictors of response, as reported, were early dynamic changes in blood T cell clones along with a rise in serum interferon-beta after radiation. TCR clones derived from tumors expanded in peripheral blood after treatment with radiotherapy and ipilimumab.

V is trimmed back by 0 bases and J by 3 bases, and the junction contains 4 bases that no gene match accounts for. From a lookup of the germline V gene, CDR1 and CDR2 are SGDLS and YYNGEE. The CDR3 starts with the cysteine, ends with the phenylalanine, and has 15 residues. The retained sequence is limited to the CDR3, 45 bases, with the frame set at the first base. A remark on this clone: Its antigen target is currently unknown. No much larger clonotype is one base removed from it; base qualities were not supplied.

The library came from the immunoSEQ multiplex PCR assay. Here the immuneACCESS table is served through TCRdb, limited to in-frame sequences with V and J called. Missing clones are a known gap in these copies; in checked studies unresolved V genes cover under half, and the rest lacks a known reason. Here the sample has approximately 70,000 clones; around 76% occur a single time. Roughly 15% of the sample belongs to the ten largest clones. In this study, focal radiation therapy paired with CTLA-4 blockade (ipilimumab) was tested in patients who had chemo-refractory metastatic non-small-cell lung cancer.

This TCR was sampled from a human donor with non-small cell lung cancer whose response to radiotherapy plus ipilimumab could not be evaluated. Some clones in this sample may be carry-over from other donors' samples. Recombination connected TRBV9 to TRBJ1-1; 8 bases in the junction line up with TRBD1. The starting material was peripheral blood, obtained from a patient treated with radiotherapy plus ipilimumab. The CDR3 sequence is CASSVAGGGYTEAFF. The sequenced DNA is TGTGCCAGCAGCGTAGCAGGGGGCGGGTACACTGAAGCTTTCTTT.